This T cell receptor beta chain was captured in a study of cytomegalovirus exposure and HLA in healthy donors. Sequenced by immunoSEQ multiplex PCR; TCRdb stores in-frame clones only, minus some. The sample records more than 150,000 clones, roughly four fifths being singletons. Regarding the study as a whole: A list of more than 150 TCR beta chains associated with cytomegalovirus was given.

With regard to this clone: Its antigen remains unknown.

The CDR3 is 11 residues long. In germline, CDR1 is KGHSH, CDR2 LQKENI. Trimming took 1 base from V and 5 from J, leaving 3 bases between them. The chain combines TRBV18 with TRBJ2-7; D remains ambiguous. The sequencing sample was made of PBMCs. The source of this sequence is a woman aged 18-29 years in good health and CMV-seropositive. CDR3 in amino acids: CASSPHNEQYF. CDR3 bases: TGTGCCAGCTCACCACACAACGAGCAGTACTTC.